This entry describes one TCR beta chain. Its antigen is unknown. The junction and the germline gene differ at one end; a read error may be behind it. The data originate from a study of T cells in localized non-small cell lung cancer. Broader study findings: A median about 62 of the top 100 tumor clones appeared in adjacent lung.

Some clones are missing from TCRdb's copy, which holds only in-frame ones; the method was immunoSEQ multiplex PCR. Of some 85,000 clones listed, 80% are singletons. Sequenced material: PBMCs, taken before any cancer treatment. This clonotype was sampled from a man aged 40-75 years with stage II squamous cell lung carcinoma.

In DNA, the CDR3 is TGTGCCAGCAGCCCTACAGCGTTCTACGAGCCGTACTTC. It encodes CASSPTAFYEPYF. The rearrangement joins TRBV7-8 to TRBJ2-7, with D unclear. The length of the CDR3 is 13 residues. Germline CDR1 is SGHVS and CDR2 is FQNEAQ.